This TCR beta chain comes out of a study of blood T cells in healthy people across ages. Primed by a sample-barcoded 5' primer and a J-beta primer mix, a second PCR proceeded for about 6 to 12 cycles. TCRdb re-called the 5' RACE reads through MiXCR, storing one row per CDR3 protein. The sample lists approximately 820,000 distinct CDR3 sequences; more than 40% were seen once. The trim removed 4 bases at V and 3 bases at J, leaving 6 bases unmatched. The CDR3 totals 17 residues. Germline V gene sequence: CDR1 SGHRS, CDR2 YFSETQ. V is TRBV5-1 and J is TRBJ2-6; 11 bases match TRBD1. Sample: blood. The sequence was obtained from a man aged 55 to 70 in good health. This CDR3 reads CASSQRTGGDGANVLTF. The CDR3 DNA reads TGCGCCAGCAGCCAACGGACAGGGGGCGATGGGGCCAACGTCCTGACTTTC.